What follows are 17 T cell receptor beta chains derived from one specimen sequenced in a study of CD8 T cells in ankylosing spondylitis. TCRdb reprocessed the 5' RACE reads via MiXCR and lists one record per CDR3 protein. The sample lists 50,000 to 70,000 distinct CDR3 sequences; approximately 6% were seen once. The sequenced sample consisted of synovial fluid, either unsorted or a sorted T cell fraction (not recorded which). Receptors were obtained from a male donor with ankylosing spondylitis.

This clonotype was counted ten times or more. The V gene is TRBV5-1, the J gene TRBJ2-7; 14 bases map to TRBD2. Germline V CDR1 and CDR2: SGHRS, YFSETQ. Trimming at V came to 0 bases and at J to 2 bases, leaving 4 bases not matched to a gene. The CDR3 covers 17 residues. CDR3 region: CASSLVGTSGRAYEQYF. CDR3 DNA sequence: TGCGCCAGCAGCTTGGTGGGGACTAGCGGGAGAGCCTACGAGCAGTACTTC.

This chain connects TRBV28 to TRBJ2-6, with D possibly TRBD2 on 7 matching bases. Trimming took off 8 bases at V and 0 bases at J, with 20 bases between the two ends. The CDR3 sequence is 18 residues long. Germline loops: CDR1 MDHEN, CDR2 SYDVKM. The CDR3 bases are TGTGCCAGCGAGCCCGAGGGGGGAGGGAGCTCTGGGGCCAACGTCCTGACTTTC. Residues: CASEPEGGGSSGANVLTF.

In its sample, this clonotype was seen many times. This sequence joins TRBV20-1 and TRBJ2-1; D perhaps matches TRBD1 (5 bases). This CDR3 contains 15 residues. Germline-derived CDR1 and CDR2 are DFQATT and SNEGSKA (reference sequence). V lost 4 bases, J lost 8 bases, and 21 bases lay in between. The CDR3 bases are TGCAGTGCTACATTGACAGCCACGCATTTGCATGAGCAGTTCTTC. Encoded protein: CSATLTATHLHEQFF.

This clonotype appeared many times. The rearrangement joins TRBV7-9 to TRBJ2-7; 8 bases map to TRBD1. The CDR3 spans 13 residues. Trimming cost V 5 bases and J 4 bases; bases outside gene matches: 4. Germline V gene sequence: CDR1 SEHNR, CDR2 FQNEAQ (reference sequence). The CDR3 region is CASSRTGTYEQYF. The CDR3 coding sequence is TGTGCCAGCAGCAGGACAGGGACTTACGAGCAGTACTTC. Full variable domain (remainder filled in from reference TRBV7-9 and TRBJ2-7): DTGVSQNPRHKITKRGQNVTFRCDPISEHNRLYWYRQTLGQGPEFLTYFQNEAQLEKSRLLSDRFSAERPKGSFSTLEIQRTEQGDSAMYLCASSRTGTYEQYFGPGTRLTVT.

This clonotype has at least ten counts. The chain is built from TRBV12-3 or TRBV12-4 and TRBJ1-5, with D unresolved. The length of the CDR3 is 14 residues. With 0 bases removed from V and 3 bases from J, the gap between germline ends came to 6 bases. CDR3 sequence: CASSLALLNQPQHF. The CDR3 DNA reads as TGTGCCAGCAGTTTAGCCCTCCTCAATCAGCCCCAGCATTTT.

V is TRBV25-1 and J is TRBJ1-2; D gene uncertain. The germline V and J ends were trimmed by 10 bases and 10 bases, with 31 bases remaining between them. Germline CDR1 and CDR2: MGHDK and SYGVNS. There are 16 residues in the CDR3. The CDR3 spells CATFNVVAKTFRSYTF. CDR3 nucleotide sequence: TGTGCCACCTTTAATGTGGTTGCCAAGACCTTTCGGTCCTACACCTTC.

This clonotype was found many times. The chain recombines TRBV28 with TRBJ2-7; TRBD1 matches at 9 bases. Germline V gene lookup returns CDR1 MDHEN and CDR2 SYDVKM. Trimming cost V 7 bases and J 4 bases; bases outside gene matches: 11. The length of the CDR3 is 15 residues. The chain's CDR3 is CASNARDRAGYEQYF. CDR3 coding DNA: TGTGCCAGCAACGCCCGGGACAGGGCGGGATACGAGCAGTACTTC.

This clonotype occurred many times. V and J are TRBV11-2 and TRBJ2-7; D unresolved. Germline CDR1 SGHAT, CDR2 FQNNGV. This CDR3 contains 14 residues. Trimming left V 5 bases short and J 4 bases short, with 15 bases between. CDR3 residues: CASSPRPTSYEQYF. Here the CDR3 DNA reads TGTGCCAGCAGCCCGCGGCCGACCTCTTACGAGCAGTACTTC.

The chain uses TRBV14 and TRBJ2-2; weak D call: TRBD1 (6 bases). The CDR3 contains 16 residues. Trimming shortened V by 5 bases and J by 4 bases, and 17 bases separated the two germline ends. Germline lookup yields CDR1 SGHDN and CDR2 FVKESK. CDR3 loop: CASSELTGLSTGELFF. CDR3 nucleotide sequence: TGTGCCAGCAGCGAGCTCACAGGGTTGAGCACCGGGGAGCTGTTTTTT.

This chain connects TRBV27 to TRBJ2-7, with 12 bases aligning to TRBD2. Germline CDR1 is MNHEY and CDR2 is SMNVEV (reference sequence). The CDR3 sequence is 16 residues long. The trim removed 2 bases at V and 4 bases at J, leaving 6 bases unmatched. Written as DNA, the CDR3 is TGTGCCAGCAGTTTAATCGCTAGCGGGAGGGTGTACGAGCAGTACTTC. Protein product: CASSLIASGRVYEQYF.

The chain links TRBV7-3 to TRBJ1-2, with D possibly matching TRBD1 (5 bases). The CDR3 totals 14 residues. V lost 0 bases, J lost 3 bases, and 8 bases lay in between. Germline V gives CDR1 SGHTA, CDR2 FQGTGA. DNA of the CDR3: TGTGCCAGCAGCTTAACCCCGGGGGACTATGGCTACACCTTC. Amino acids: CASSLTPGDYGYTF.

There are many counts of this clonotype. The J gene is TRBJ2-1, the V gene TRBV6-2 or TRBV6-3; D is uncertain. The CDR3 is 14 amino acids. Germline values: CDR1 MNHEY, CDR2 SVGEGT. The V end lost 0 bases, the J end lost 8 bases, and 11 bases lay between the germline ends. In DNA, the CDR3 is TGTGCCAGCAGTTACTCCCACTTGGCCGATGAGCAGTTCTTC. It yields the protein CASSYSHLADEQFF.

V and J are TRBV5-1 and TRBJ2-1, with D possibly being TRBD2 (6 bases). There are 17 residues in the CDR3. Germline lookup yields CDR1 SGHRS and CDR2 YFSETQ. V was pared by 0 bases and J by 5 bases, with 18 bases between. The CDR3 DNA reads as TGCGCCAGCAGCTTGGTTAGCGGTCCGGGTACGGACAATGAGCAGTTCTTC. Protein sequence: CASSLVSGPGTDNEQFF.

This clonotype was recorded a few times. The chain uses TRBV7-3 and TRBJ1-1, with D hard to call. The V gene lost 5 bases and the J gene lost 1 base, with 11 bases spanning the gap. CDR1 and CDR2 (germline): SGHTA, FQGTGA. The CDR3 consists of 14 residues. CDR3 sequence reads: CASSPSGGNTEAFF. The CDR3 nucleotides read TGTGCCAGCAGCCCCTCGGGAGGGAACACTGAAGCTTTCTTT.

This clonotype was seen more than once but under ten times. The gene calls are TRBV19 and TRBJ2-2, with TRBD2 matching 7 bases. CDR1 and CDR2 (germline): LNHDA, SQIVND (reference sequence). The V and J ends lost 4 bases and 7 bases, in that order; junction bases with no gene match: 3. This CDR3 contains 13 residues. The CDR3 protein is CASSTTSVGELFF. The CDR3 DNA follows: TGTGCCAGTAGTACCACTAGCGTCGGGGAGCTGTTTTTT.

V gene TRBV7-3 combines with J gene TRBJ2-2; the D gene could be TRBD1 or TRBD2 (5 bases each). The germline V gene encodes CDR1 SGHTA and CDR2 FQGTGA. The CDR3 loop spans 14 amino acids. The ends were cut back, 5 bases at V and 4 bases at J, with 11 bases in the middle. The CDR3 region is CASSGRDGTGELFF. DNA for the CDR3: TGTGCCAGCAGCGGCAGGGACGGCACCGGGGAGCTGTTTTTT. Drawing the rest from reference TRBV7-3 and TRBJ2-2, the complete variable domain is GAGVSQTPSNKVTEKGKYVELRCDPISGHTALYWYRQSLGQGPEFLIYFQGTGAADDSGLPNDRFFAVRPEGSVSTLKIQRTERGDSAVYLCASSGRDGTGELFFGEGSRLTVL.

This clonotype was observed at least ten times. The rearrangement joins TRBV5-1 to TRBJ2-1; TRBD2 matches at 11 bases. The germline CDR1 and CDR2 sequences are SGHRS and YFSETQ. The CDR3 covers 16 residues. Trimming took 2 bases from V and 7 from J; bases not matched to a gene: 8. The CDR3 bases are TGCGCCAGCAGCTTTGTACCGGGACTAGCGGTTAATGAGCAGTTCTTC. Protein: CASSFVPGLAVNEQFF.